The 13 T cell receptor beta chains below all came from one sample that was sequenced in a study of T cells after yellow fever vaccination. One entry per CDR3 protein results from TCRdb running MiXCR on the 5' RACE reads. This sample has some 320,000 distinct CDR3 sequences, with approximately 4% found just once. This specimen consisted of PBMCs, obtained 5 days after the yellow fever booster vaccination. These receptors were collected from a man younger than 35 who received the YFV17D yellow fever vaccine.

This clonotype was counted a few times. J is TRBJ1-2 and V is TRBV7-9, with D unresolved. The germline V gene has CDR1 SEHNR and CDR2 FQNEAQ (reference sequence). The CDR3 sequence is 13 residues long. V dropped 5 bases and J dropped 3 bases, with 10 bases sitting between them. The chain's CDR3 is CASSPSGDYGYTF. The CDR3 DNA reads as TGTGCCAGCAGCCCCTCAGGAGACTATGGCTACACCTTC.

CDR3 in DNA: TGTGCCATCAGCAAGGGGTCCGCTGAAGCTTTCTTT. Translation: CAISKGSAEAFF. V is TRBV10-3 and J is TRBJ1-1; D is perhaps TRBD1 (5 bases). CDR1 and CDR2 (germline): ENHRY, SYGVKD. CDR3 size: 12 residues. The V gene lost 6 bases and the J gene lost 6 bases, with 11 bases spanning the gap.

The gene calls are TRBV29-1 and TRBJ1-2; no clear D. This CDR3 contains 17 residues. Deletions cut 4 bases from V and 0 bases from J, with 21 bases between. From germline, CDR1 is SQVTM and CDR2 ANQGSEA. CDR3 in amino acids: CSVALSEYPLANYGYTF. As DNA, the CDR3 is TGCAGCGTTGCCTTGTCAGAGTATCCACTAGCTAACTATGGCTACACCTTC. Full variable domain (remainder filled in from reference TRBV29-1 and TRBJ1-2): SAVISQKPSRDICQRGTSLTIQCQVDSQVTMMFWYRQQPGQSLTLIATANQGSEATYESGFVIDKFPISRPNLTFSTLTVSNMSPEDSSIYLCSVALSEYPLANYGYTFGSGTRLTVV.

This clonotype was seen only a few times. The chain uses TRBV7-2 and TRBJ1-1; D unclear. Germline loops: CDR1 SGHTA, CDR2 FQGNSA. The CDR3 runs 15 residues. The V gene lost 5 bases and the J gene lost 3 bases, with 16 bases spanning the gap. The CDR3 nucleotides are TGTGCCAGCAGCCCATGGGCAGGTCAGGACACTGAAGCTTTCTTT. It yields the protein CASSPWAGQDTEAFF.

This clonotype was picked up a small number of times. The V call is TRBV5-1, the J call TRBJ1-1; 7 bases are shared with TRBD1. The CDR3 has 16 residues. J was trimmed by 3 bases and V by 2 bases; bases with no gene match: 10. CDR1 SGHRS and CDR2 YFSETQ come from the germline V gene. The CDR3 spells CASSLQGKGVHTEAFF. CDR3 sequence (DNA): TGCGCCAGCAGCTTACAGGGGAAAGGGGTACACACTGAAGCTTTCTTT.

The gene calls are TRBV10-3 and TRBJ2-2; the match to TRBD2 covers 9 bases. V shed 9 bases and J 0 bases; nucleotides not matched to a gene: 8. The CDR3 is 16 residues long. Germline values: CDR1 ENHRY, CDR2 SYGVKD. CDR3 nucleotide sequence: TGTGCCATTGGGAGGTCTAGCGGGGCGAACACCGGGGAGCTGTTTTTT. This encodes CAIGRSSGANTGELFF.

This clonotype was recorded many times. The chain combines TRBV10-1 with TRBJ1-2; D perhaps matches TRBD1 (5 bases). The CDR3 covers 13 residues. Germline V gene data show CDR1 as WNHNN and CDR2 as SYGVQD (reference sequence). V shed 4 bases and J shed 2 bases, with 8 bases lying between them. Here the CDR3 reads CASSGQTNYGYTF. The CDR3 coding sequence is TGCGCCAGCAGTGGACAGACCAACTATGGCTACACCTTC.

This clonotype was counted at least ten times. The rearrangement links TRBV7-9 to TRBJ2-3; 7 positions match TRBD2. CDR3 length: 15 amino acids. V shed 5 bases and J 1 base; nucleotides not matched to a gene: 6. Per germline, CDR1 SEHNR and CDR2 FQNEAQ (reference sequence). CDR3: CASSPPSGGTDTQYF. CDR3 nucleotide sequence: TGTGCCAGCAGCCCCCCAAGCGGGGGCACAGATACGCAGTATTTT. The variable domain in full, completed from reference TRBV7-9 and TRBJ2-3, reads DTGVSQNPRHKITKRGQNVTFRCDPISEHNRLYWYRQTLGQGPEFLTYFQNEAQLEKSRLLSDRFSAERPKGSFSTLEIQRTEQGDSAMYLCASSPPSGGTDTQYFGPGTRLTVL.

This clonotype was seen more than once but under ten times. The chain uses TRBV28 and TRBJ2-5, with TRBD1 matching over 7 bases. V lost 8 bases to trimming and J lost 5 bases; unmatched junction nucleotides: 5. This CDR3 comprises 12 residues. Germline CDR1 reads MDHEN; CDR2 reads SYDVKM. The CDR3 DNA follows: TGTGCCAGCGAACAGGGGCCGGAGACCCAGTACTTC. It encodes CASEQGPETQYF.

CDR3 bases: TGCGCCAGCAGCTTGGCCCGGGGGGCGGGTGAGACCCAGTACTTC. Translating gives CASSLARGAGETQYF. V and J are TRBV5-1 and TRBJ2-5; a weak D match, TRBD2 (7 bases). The CDR3 extends over 15 amino acids. Trimming removed 0 bases at V and 5 bases at J, with 14 bases between. Looked up from germline, CDR1 is SGHRS and CDR2 is YFSETQ.

This clonotype showed up many times. V gene TRBV7-2 combines with J gene TRBJ1-2, with 7 bases that match TRBD1. The CDR3 is made up of 13 amino acids. J lost 10 bases, V lost 2 bases, and 7 bases had no gene match. CDR1 and CDR2 from the germline V gene are SGHTA and FQGNSA. The CDR3 region is CASSLSRDSTYTF. CDR3 nucleotides: TGTGCCAGCAGCTTAAGCCGGGACAGCACCTACACCTTC.

This clonotype was seen a handful of times. The gene calls are TRBV12-3 or TRBV12-4 and TRBJ1-1; D remains unclear. The CDR3 is 11 residues long. V was shortened by 6 bases and J by 3 bases, with 5 bases between the two germline ends. The CDR3 nucleotides are TGTGCCAGCAGCGTCTACACTGAAGCTTTCTTT. It translates to CASSVYTEAFF.

This clonotype was seen ten or more times. V and J are TRBV7-8 and TRBJ1-1; possibly TRBD1 for D (5 bases). Per germline, CDR1 SGHVS and CDR2 FQNEAQ. CDR3 length: 15 residues. Trimming shortened V by 5 bases and J by 7 bases, and 20 bases separated the two germline ends. CDR3 amino acids: CASSPLTEVTREAFF. In DNA form, the CDR3 reads TGTGCCAGCAGCCCCTTGACAGAAGTCACCCGTGAAGCTTTCTTT.